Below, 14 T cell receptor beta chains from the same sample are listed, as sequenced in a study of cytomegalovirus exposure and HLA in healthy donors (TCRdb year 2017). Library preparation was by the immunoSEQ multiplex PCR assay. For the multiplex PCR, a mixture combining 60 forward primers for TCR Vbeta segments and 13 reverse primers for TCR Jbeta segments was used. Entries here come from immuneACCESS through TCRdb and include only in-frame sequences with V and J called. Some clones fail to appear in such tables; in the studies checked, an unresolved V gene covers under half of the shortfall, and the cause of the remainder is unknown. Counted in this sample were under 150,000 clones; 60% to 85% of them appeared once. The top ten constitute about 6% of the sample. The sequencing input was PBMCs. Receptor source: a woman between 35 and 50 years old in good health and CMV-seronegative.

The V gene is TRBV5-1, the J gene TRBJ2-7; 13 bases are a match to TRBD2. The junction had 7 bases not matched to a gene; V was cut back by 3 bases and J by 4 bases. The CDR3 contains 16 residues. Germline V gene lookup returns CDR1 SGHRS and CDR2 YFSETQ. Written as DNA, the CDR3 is TGCGCCAGCAGCTCTTCCGGGACTAGCGGGGCTTACGAGCAGTACTTC. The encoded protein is CASSSSGTSGAYEQYF.

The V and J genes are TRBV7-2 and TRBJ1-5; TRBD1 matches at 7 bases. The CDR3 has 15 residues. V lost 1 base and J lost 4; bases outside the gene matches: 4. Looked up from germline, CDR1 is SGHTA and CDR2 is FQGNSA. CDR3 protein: CASSLGQGENQPQHF. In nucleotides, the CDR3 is TGTGCCAGCAGCTTAGGACAGGGTGAGAATCAGCCCCAGCATTTT.

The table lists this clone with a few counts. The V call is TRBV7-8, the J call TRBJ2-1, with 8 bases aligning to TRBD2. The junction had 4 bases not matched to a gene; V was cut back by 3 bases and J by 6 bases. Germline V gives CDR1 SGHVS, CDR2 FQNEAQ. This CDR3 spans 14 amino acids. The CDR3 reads CASSFREGGNEQFF. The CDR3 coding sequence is TGTGCCAGCAGCTTCCGGGAGGGGGGCAATGAGCAGTTCTTC.

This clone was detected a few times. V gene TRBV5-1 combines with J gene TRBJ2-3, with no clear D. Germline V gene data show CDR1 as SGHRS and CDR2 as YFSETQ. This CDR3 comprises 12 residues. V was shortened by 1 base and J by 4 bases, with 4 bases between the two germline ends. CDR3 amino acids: CASSLPSDTQYF. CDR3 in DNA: TGCGCCAGCAGCTTGCCGTCAGATACGCAGTATTTT.

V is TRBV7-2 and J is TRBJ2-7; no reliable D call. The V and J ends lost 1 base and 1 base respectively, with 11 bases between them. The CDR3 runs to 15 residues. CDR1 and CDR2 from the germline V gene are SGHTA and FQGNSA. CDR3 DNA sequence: TGTGCCAGCAGCTTAGTATGGTCCAGGTCCTACGAGCAGTACTTC. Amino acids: CASSLVWSRSYEQYF.

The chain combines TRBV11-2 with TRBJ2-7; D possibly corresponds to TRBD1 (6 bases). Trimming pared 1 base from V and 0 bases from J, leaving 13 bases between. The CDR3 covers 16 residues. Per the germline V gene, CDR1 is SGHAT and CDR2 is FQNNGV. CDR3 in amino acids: CASSLGEGGYSYEQYF. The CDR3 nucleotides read TGTGCCAGCAGCTTAGGGGAAGGGGGTTACTCCTACGAGCAGTACTTC.

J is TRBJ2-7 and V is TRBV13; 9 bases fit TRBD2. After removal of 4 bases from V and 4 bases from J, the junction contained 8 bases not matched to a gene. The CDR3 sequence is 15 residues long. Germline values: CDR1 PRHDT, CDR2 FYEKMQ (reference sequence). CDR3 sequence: CASSSYLSGGYEQYF. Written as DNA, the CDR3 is TGTGCCAGCAGCTCCTACTTAAGCGGGGGGTACGAGCAGTACTTC. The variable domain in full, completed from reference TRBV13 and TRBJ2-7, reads AAGVIQSPRHLIKEKRETATLKCYPIPRHDTVYWYQQGPGQDPQFLISFYEKMQSDKGSIPDRFSAQQFSDYHSELNMSSLELGDSALYFCASSSYLSGGYEQYFGPGTRLTVT.

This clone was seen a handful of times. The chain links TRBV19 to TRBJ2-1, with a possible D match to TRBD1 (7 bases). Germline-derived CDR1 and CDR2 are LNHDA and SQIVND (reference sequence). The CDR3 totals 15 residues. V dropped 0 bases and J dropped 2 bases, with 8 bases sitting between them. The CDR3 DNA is TGTGCCAGTAGTATAGACAGGGGGGCCTACAATGAGCAGTTCTTC. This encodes CASSIDRGAYNEQFF. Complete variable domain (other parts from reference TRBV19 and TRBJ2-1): DGGITQSPKYLFRKEGQNVTLSCEQNLNHDAMYWYRQDPGQGLRLIYYSQIVNDFQKGDIAEGYSVSREKKESFPLTVTSAQKNPTAFYLCASSIDRGAYNEQFFGPGTRLTVL.

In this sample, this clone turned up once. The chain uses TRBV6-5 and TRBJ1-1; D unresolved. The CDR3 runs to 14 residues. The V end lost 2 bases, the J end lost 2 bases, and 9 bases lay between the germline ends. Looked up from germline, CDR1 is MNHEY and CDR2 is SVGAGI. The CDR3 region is CASSYEGANTEAFF. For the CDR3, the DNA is TGTGCCAGCAGTTACGAGGGCGCAAACACTGAAGCTTTCTTT.

The CDR3 region has the DNA TGTGCCAGCAGGGGACAGGGGAACACTGAAGCTTTCTTT. Translation: CASRGQGNTEAFF. The chain is built from TRBV2 and TRBJ1-1, with 9 bases matching TRBD1. The CDR3 loop spans 13 amino acids. The junction had 0 bases not matched to a gene; V was cut back by 6 bases and J by 1 base. CDR1 and CDR2 (germline): SNHLY, FYNNEI.

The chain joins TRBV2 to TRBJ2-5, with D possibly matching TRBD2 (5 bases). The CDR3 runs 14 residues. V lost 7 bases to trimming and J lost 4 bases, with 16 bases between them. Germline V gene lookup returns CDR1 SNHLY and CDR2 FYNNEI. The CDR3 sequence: CASIWTASGETQYF. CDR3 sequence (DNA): TGTGCCAGCATCTGGACTGCTTCGGGAGAGACCCAGTACTTC.

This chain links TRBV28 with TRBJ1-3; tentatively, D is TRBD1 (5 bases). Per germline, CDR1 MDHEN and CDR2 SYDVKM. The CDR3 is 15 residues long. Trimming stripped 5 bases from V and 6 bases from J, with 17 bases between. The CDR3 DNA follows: TGTGCCAGCAGTGGCGGGGCAGCCCTGGAAAACACCATATATTTT. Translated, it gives CASSGGAALENTIYF.

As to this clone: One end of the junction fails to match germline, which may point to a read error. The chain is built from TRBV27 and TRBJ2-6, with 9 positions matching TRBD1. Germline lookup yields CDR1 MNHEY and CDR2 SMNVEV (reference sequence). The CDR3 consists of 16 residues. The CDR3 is CASSRRDRAGANGLTF. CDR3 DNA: TGTGCCAGCAGTCGCCGGGACAGGGCTGGGGCCAACGGCCTGACTTTC.

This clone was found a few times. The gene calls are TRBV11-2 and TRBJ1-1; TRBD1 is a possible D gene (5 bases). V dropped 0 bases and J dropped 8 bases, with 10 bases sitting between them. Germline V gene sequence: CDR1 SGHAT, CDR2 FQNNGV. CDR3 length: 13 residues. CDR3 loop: CASSLEPSGEAFF. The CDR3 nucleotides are TGTGCCAGCAGCTTAGAACCGTCAGGGGAAGCTTTCTTT. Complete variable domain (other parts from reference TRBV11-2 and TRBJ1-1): EAGVAQSPRYKIIEKRQSVAFWCNPISGHATLYWYQQILGQGPKLLIQFQNNGVVDDSQLPKDRFSAERLKGVDSTLKIQPAKLEDSAVYLCASSLEPSGEAFFGQGTRLTVV.